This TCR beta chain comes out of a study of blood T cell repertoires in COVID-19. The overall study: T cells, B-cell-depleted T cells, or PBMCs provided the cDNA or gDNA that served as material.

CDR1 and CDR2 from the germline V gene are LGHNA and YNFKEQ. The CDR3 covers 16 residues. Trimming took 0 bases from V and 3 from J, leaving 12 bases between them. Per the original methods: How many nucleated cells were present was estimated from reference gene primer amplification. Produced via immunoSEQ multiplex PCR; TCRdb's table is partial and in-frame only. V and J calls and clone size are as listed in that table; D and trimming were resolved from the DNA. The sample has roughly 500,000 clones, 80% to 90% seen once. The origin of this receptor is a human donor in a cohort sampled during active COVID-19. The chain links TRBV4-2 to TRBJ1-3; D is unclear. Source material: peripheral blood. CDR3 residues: CASSQDVRQNGNTIYF. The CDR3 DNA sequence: TGTGCCAGCAGCCAAGATGTCAGGCAGAATGGAAACACCATATATTTT.